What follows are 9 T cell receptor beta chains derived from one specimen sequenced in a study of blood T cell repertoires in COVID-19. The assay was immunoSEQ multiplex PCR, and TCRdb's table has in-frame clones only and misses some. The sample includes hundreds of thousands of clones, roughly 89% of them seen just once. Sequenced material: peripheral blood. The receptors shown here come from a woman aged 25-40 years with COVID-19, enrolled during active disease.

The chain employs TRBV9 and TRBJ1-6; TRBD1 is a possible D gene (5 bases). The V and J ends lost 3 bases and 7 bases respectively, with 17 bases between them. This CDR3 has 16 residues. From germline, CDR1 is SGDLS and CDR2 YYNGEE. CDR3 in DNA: TGTGCCAGCAGCGCTCCCAAGGGGCAGCCGAATTCACCCCTCCACTTT. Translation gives CASSAPKGQPNSPLHF.

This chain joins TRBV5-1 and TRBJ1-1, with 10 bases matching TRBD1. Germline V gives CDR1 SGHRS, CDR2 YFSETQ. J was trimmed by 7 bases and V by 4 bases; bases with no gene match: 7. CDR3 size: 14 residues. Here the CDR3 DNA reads TGCGCCAGCAGCGTCGGGACAGGGGCCCTTGAAGCTTTCTTT. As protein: CASSVGTGALEAFF.

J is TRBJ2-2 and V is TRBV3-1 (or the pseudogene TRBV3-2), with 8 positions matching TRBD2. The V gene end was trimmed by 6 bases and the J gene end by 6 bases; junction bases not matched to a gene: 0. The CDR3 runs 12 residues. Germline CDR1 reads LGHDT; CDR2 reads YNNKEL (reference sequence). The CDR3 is CASRRGAGELFF. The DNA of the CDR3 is TGTGCCAGCAGGCGGGGGGCCGGGGAGCTGTTTTTT.

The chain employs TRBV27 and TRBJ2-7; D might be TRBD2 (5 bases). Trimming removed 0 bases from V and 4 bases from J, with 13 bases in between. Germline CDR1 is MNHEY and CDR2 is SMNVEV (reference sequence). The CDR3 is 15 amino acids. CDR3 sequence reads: CASSLSRVLGYEQYF. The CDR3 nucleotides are TGTGCCAGCAGTTTATCGAGGGTGTTGGGGTACGAGCAGTACTTC.

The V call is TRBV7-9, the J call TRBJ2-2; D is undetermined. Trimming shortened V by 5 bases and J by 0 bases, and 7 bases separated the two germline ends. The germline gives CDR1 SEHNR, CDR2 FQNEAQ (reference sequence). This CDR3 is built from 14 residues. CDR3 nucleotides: TGTGCCAGCAGCCGGAGCGCGAACACCGGGGAGCTGTTTTTT. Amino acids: CASSRSANTGELFF.

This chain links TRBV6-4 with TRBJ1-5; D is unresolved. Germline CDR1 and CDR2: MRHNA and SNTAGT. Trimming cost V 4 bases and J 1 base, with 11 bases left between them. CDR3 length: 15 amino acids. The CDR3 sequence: CASSGWAWSNQPQHF. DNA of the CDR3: TGTGCCAGCAGTGGGTGGGCTTGGAGCAATCAGCCCCAGCATTTT.

The CDR3: CASSRTGTYEQYF. The CDR3, as DNA: TGTGCCAGCAGCCGGACAGGGACGTACGAGCAGTACTTC. V and J are TRBV5-4 and TRBJ2-7; 8 bases are shared with TRBD1. The germline V gene has CDR1 SGHNT and CDR2 YYREEE (reference sequence). This CDR3 has 13 amino acids. V trimming: 4 bases; J trimming: 4 bases; junction bases outside the gene matches: 4.

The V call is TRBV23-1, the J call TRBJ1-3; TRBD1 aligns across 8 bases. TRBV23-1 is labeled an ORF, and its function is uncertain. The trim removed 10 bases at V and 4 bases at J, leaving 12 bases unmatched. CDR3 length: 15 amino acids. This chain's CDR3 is CAIPGGTGAGNTIYF. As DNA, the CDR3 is TGCGCCATCCCAGGGGGCACGGGGGCCGGAAACACCATATATTTT.

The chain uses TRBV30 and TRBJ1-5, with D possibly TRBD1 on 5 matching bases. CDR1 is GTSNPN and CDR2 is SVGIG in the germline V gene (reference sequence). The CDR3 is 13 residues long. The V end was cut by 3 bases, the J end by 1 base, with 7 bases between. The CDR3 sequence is CAWSGGSNQPQHF. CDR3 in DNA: TGTGCCTGGAGCGGGGGGAGCAATCAGCCCCAGCATTTT.